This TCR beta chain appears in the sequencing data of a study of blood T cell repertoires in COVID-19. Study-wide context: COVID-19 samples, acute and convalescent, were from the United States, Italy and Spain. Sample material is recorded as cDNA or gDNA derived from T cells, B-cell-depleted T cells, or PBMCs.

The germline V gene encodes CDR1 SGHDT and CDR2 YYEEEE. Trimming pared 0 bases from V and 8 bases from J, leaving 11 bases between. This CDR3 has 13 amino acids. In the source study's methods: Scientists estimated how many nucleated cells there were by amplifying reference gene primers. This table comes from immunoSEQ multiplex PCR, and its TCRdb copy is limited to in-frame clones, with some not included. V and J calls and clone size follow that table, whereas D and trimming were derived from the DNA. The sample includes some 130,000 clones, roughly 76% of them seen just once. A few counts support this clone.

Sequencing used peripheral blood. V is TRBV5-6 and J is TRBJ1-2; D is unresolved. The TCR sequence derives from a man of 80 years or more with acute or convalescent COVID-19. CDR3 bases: TGTGCCAGCAGCTTGGAATTAACAGAAGGCTACACCTTC. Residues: CASSLELTEGYTF.